The 11 T cell receptor beta chains below come from one sample, sequenced in a study of T cell changes during pregnancy in multiple sclerosis. Method: immunoSEQ multiplex PCR; TCRdb's copy keeps in-frame clones and lacks some. The repertoire has tens of thousands of clones, less than 95% of them found once; the top ten carry 2.5%. The material sequenced was peripheral blood, taken in the third trimester of pregnancy. These receptors originate from a female donor with multiple sclerosis, enrolled in a pregnancy study.

The chain has TRBV27 and TRBJ1-1; D is possibly TRBD1 (5 bases). Trimming took 2 bases from V and 11 from J, leaving 15 bases between them. The germline CDR1 and CDR2 sequences are MNHEY and SMNVEV (reference sequence). The CDR3 runs 13 residues. The CDR3 region is CASSLPNTGLAFF. In DNA form, the CDR3 reads TGTGCCAGCAGTTTACCTAATACAGGTTTGGCTTTCTTT.

The chain couples TRBV9 to TRBJ1-6; D may be TRBD1 (5 bases). V was cut by 0 bases and J by 8 bases, with 18 bases left in between. In germline, CDR1 is SGDLS, CDR2 YYNGEE. This CDR3 contains 17 residues. CDR3 sequence (DNA): TGTGCCAGCAGCGTAGACCCACAGCGGCGGGACTATTCACCCCTCCACTTT. Its protein product is CASSVDPQRRDYSPLHF.

This clone was detected only once. The chain combines TRBV7-9 with TRBJ2-1; TRBD1 agrees at 7 bases. With 4 bases clipped from V and 5 bases from J, the junction kept 8 bases outside the gene matches. CDR1 is SEHNR, CDR2 FQNEAQ, per germline (reference sequence). The CDR3 has 15 amino acids. The CDR3 DNA follows: TGTGCCAGCAGCTCGAAAGGGGGCTTGGACAATGAGCAGTTCTTC. Translating it yields CASSSKGGLDNEQFF.

The CDR3 region is CASSSQGARTEAFF. CDR3 DNA: TGTGCCAGCAGCTCCCAGGGGGCGAGGACTGAAGCTTTCTTT. The rearrangement uses TRBV28 and TRBJ1-1; 8 positions agree with TRBD1. The V gene end was trimmed by 6 bases and the J gene end by 5 bases; junction bases not matched to a gene: 8. There are 14 residues in the CDR3. Looked up from germline, CDR1 is MDHEN and CDR2 is SYDVKM.

Only one count was recorded for this clone. The rearrangement uses TRBV19 and TRBJ2-3; 9 bases fit TRBD1. CDR1 and CDR2 (germline): LNHDA, SQIVND (reference sequence). V gave up 6 bases and J gave up 5 bases; unmatched junction bases: 3. The CDR3 spans 13 residues. The CDR3 reads CASSGTGIDTQYF. The CDR3 nucleotides read TGTGCCAGTAGCGGGACAGGGATAGATACGCAGTATTTT.

V gene TRBV9 combines with J gene TRBJ2-6; no firm D call. Germline V CDR1 and CDR2: SGDLS, YYNGEE. V lost 4 bases to trimming and J lost 0 bases, with 11 bases between them. The CDR3 loop spans 16 amino acids. The CDR3 DNA follows: TGTGCCAGCAGCATCCGACGGAGCTCTGGGGCCAACGTCCTGACTTTC. This sequence encodes CASSIRRSSGANVLTF.

The genes are TRBV27 and TRBJ2-1; 12 nucleotides align to TRBD2. Per the germline V gene, CDR1 is MNHEY and CDR2 is SMNVEV (reference sequence). The V gene end was trimmed by 7 bases and the J gene end by 8 bases; junction bases not matched to a gene: 9. The CDR3 is 15 amino acids. DNA for the CDR3: TGTGCCAGCAACCCTAGCGGGGGGGCTGTCCATGAGCAGTTCTTC. Protein: CASNPSGGAVHEQFF.

The chain uses TRBV29-1 and TRBJ2-3; a weak D match, TRBD1 (6 bases). Germline-derived CDR1 and CDR2 are SQVTM and ANQGSEA. V was cut by 0 bases and J by 5 bases, with 15 bases left in between. This CDR3 comprises 15 residues. CDR3 amino acids: CSVEDPGDRGDTQYF. The CDR3 DNA reads TGCAGCGTTGAAGATCCAGGGGACCGGGGAGATACGCAGTATTTT.

The rearrangement links TRBV10-2 to TRBJ1-1; 8 nucleotides match TRBD1. The CDR3 runs 13 residues. V gave up 6 bases and J gave up 4 bases; unmatched junction bases: 4. Germline V gene sequence: CDR1 WSHSY, CDR2 SAAADI. This CDR3 reads CASSRQGATEAFF. For the CDR3, the DNA is TGCGCCAGCAGCCGCCAGGGGGCCACTGAAGCTTTCTTT.

CDR3 region: CASSPGRTGQAEQYF. The CDR3 nucleotides read TGTGCCAGCAGCCCCGGGCGGACAGGGCAGGCCGAGCAGTACTTC. The J gene is TRBJ2-7, the V gene TRBV7-6; TRBD1 matches 8 bases. J lost 6 bases, V lost 5 bases, and 12 bases had no gene match. The CDR3 contains 15 residues. CDR1 and CDR2 from the germline V gene are SGHVS and FNYEAQ. Together with reference TRBV7-6 and TRBJ2-7, the CDR3 gives the full variable domain: GAGVSQSPRYKVTKRGQDVALRCDPISGHVSLYWYRQALGQGPEFLTYFNYEAQQDKSGLPNDRFSAERPEGSISTLTIQRTEQRDSAMYRCASSPGRTGQAEQYFGPGTRLTVT.

The rearrangement uses TRBV28 and TRBJ1-3, with TRBD1 identical over 7 bases. Germline trimming cut 5 bases from V and 1 base from J; bases unmatched to any gene: 8. This CDR3 spans 16 amino acids. The germline gives CDR1 MDHEN, CDR2 SYDVKM. The CDR3 nucleotides are TGTGCCAGCAGTGAGCACAGGGGCTTTTCTGGAAACACCATATATTTT. It codes for CASSEHRGFSGNTIYF.